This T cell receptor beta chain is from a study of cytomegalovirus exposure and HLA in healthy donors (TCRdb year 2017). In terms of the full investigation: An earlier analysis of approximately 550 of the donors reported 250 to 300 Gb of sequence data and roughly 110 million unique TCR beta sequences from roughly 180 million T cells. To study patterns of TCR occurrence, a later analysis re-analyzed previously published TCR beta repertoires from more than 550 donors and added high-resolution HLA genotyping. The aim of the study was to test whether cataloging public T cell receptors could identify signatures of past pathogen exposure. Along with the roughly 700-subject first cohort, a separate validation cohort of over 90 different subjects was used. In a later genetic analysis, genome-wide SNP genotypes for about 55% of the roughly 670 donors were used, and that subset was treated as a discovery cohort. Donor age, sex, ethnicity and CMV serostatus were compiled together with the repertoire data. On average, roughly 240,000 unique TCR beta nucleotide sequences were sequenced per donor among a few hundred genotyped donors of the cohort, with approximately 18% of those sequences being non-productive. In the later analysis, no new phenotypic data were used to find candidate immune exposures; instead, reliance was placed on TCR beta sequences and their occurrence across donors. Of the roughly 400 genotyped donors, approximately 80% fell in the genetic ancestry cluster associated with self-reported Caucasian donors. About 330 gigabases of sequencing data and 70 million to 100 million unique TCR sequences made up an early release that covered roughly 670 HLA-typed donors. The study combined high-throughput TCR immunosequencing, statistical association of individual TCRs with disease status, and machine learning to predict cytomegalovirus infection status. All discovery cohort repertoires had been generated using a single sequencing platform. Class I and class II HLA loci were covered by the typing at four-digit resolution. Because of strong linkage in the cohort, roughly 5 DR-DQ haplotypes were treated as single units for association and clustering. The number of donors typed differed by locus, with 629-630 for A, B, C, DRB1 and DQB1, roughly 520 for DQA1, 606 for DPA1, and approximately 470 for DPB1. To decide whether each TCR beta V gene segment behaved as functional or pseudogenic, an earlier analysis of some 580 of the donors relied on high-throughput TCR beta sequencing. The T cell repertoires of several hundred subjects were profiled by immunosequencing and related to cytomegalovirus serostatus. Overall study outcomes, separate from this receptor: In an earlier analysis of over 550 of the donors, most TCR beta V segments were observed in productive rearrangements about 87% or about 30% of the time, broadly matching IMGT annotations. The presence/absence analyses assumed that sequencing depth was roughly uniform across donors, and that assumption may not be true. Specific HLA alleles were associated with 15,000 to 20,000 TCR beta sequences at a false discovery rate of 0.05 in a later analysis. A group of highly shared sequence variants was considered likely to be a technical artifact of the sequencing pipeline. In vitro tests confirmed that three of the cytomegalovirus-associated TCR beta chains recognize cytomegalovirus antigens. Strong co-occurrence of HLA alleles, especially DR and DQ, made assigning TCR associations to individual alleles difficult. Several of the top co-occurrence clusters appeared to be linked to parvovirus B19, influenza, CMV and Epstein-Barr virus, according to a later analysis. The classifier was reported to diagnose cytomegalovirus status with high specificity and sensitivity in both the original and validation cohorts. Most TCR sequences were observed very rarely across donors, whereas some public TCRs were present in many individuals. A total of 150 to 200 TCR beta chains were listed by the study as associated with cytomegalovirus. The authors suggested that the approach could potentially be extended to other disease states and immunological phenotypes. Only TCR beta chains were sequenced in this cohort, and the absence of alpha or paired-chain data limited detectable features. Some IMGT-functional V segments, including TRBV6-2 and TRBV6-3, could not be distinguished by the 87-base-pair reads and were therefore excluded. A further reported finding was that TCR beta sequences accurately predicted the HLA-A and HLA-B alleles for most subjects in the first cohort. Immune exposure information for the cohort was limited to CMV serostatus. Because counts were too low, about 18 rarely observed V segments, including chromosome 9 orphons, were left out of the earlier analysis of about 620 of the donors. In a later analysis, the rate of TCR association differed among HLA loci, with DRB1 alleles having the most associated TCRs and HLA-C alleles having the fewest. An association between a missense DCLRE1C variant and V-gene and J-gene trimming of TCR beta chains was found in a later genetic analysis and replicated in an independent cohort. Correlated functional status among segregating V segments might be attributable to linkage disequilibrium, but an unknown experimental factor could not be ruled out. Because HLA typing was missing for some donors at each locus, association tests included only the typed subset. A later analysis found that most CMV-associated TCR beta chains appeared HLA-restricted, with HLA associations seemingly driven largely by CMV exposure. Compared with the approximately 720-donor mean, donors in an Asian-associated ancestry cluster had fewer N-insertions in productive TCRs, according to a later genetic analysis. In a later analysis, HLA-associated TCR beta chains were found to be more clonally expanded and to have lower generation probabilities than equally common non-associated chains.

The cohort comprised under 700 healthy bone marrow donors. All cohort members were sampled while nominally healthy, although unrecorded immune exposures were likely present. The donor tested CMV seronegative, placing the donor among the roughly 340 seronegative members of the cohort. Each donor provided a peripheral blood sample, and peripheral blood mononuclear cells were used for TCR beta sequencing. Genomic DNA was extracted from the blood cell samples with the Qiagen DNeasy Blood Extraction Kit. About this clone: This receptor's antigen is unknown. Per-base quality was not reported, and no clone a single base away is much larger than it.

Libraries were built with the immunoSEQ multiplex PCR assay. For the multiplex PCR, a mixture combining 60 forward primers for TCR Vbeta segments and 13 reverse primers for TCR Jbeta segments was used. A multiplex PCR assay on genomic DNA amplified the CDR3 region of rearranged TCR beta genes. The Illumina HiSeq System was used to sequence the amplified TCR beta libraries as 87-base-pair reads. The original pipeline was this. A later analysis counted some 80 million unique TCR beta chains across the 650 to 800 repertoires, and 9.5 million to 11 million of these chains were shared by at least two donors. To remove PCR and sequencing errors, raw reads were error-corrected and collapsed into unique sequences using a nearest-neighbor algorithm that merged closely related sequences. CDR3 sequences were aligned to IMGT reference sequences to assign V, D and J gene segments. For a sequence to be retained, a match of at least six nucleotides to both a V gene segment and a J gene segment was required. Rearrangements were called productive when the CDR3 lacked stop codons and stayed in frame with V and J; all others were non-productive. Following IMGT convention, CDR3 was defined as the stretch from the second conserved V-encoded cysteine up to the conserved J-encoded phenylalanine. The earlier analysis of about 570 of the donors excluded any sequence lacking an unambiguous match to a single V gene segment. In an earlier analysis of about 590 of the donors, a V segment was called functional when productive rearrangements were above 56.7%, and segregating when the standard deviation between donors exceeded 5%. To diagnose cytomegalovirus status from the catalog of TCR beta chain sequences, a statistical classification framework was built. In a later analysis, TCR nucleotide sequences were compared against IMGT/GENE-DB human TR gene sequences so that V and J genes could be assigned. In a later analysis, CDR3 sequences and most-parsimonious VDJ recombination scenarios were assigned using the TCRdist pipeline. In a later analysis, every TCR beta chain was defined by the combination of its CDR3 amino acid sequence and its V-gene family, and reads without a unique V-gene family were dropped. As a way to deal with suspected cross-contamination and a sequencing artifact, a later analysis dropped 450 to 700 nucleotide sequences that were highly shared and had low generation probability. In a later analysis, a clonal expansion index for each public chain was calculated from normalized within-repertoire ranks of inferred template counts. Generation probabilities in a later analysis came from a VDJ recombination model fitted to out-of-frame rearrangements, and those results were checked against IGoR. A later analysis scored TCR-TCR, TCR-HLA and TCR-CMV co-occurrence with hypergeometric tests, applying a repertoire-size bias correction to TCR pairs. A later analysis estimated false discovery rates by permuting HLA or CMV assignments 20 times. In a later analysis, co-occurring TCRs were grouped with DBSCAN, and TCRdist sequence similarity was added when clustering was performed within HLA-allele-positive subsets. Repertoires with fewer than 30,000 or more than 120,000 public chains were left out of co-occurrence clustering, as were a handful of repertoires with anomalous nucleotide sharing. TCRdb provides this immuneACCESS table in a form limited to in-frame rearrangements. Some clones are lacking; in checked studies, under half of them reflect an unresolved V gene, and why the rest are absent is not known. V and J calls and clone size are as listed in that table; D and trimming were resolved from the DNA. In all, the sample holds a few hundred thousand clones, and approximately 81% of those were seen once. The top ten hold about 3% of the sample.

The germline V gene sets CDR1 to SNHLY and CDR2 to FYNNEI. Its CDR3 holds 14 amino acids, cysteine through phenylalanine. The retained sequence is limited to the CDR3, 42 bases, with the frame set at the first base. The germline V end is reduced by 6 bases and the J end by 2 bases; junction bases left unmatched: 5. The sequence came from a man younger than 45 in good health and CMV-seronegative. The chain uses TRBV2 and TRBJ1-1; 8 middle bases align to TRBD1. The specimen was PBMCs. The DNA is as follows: TGTGCCAGCAGAATTGCAGGGGGCAACACTGAAGCTTTCTTT. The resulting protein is CASRIAGGNTEAFF.